Described below is a single TCR beta chain sequence and its context. Its antigen is as yet unknown. Both 60 Vbeta primers and 13 Jbeta primers went into the PCR. Generated by immunoSEQ multiplex PCR, the TCRdb table keeps only in-frame clones and is missing some. The table lists around 36,000 clones. The data are from a study of cytomegalovirus exposure and HLA in healthy donors. Study-wide points: CMV serostatus was the sole immune exposure data available.

This CDR3 spans 13 amino acids. V was clipped by 3 bases and J by 6 bases, with 10 bases between them. Germline V CDR1 and CDR2: MNHEY, SMNVEV (reference sequence). This receptor was identified in a woman aged 25 to 39 in good health and CMV-seropositive. The V gene is TRBV27, the J gene TRBJ2-3; D is unresolved. Specimen: PBMCs. The chain's CDR3 is CASSFSGPDTQYF. In nucleotides, the CDR3 is TGTGCCAGCAGTTTTTCCGGTCCGGATACGCAGTATTTT.